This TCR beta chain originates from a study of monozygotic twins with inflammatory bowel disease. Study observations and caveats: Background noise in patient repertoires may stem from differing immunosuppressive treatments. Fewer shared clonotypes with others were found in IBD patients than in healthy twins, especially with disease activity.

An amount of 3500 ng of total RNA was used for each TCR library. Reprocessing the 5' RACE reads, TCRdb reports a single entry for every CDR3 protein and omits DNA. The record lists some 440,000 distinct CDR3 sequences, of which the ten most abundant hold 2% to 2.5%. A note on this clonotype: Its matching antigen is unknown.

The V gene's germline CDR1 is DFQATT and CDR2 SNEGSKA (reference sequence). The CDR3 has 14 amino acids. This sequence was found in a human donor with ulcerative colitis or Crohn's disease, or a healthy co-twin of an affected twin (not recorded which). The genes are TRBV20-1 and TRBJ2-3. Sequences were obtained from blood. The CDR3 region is CSAREELSTDTQYF.